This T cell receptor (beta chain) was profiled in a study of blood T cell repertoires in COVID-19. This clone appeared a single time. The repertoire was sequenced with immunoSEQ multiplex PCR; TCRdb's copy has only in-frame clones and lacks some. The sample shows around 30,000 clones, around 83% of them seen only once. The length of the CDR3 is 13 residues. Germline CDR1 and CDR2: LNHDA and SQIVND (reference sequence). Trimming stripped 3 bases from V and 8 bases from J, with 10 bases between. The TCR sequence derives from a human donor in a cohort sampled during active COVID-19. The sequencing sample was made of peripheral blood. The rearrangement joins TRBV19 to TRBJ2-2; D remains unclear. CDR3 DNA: TGTGCCAGTAGTATCGTTGTCGTAGGGGAGCTGTTTTTT. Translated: CASSIVVVGELFF.